One and the same sample provided the 14 T cell receptor beta chains below, sequenced in a study of tissue T cells after allogeneic stem cell transplantation. Profiled with immunoSEQ multiplex PCR; TCRdb holds only in-frame clones, not every one. The sample consists of some 28,000 clones, around 86% of them appearing once. The specimen was blood, collected before transplantation. The receptors come from a woman aged 18 to 50 who later had graft-versus-host disease after an allogeneic stem cell transplant.

The genes are TRBV3-1 (or the pseudogene TRBV3-2) and TRBJ2-1; no clear D. This CDR3 comprises 16 residues. Germline CDR1 is LGHDT and CDR2 is YNNKEL (reference sequence). Trimming cost V 0 bases and J 0 bases, with 9 bases left between them. The CDR3 protein is CASSQEMLDSYNEQFF. The CDR3, as DNA: TGTGCCAGCAGCCAAGAGATGTTGGACTCCTACAATGAGCAGTTCTTC.

This sequence joins TRBV27 and TRBJ1-1; 10 bases are shared with TRBD1. V was clipped by 8 bases and J by 4 bases; unmatched bases: 7. The germline CDR1 and CDR2 sequences are MNHEY and SMNVEV (reference sequence). The CDR3 has 14 residues. The CDR3: CASGDRGRGTEAFF. Written as DNA, the CDR3 is TGTGCCAGCGGTGACAGGGGGCGTGGCACTGAAGCTTTCTTT.

The chain is built from TRBV7-9 and TRBJ1-2; 12 bases are a match to TRBD1. This CDR3 region has 14 residues. The germline CDR1 and CDR2 sequences are SEHNR and FQNEAQ (reference sequence). The V gene end was trimmed by 7 bases and the J gene end by 8 bases; junction bases not matched to a gene: 8. The CDR3 DNA sequence: TGTGCCAGCATCGGGACAGGGGGCGCTTTGGGCTACACCTTC. Translated: CASIGTGGALGYTF.

The table lists this clone with a count of one. The chain combines TRBV5-4 with TRBJ2-1; D may correspond to TRBD1 or TRBD2 (5 bases each). V was cut by 2 bases and J by 8 bases, with 8 bases left in between. Germline loops: CDR1 SGHNT, CDR2 YYREEE (reference sequence). CDR3 length: 12 residues. The CDR3 here is CASSLQEDEQFF. The DNA for the CDR3 is TGTGCCAGCAGCTTACAGGAGGATGAGCAGTTCTTC.

The DNA of the CDR3 is TGCGCCAGCAGTGAGTATGAGGAGACACTGGCCAAAAACATTCAGTACTTC. It specifies CASSEYEETLAKNIQYF. The genes are TRBV10-2 and TRBJ2-4; D not certain. The germline gives CDR1 WSHSY, CDR2 SAAADI. The CDR3 totals 17 residues. Trimming left V 1 base short and J 1 base short, with 14 bases between.

This chain joins TRBV19 and TRBJ1-4; no firm D call. V lost 8 bases and J 2 bases, leaving 9 bases between the germline ends. The germline CDR1 and CDR2 sequences are LNHDA and SQIVND (reference sequence). CDR3 length: 13 amino acids. CDR3 sequence: CASATSTNEKLFF. As DNA, the CDR3 is TGTGCCAGTGCGACATCCACTAATGAAAAACTGTTTTTT.

The chain has TRBV9 and TRBJ2-1; 7 bases map to TRBD1. Germline lookup yields CDR1 SGDLS and CDR2 YYNGEE. The J segment lost 4 bases and the V segment lost 4 bases, leaving 8 bases of the junction unmatched. The CDR3 length is 15 residues. This CDR3 is CASSPTGTDYNEQFF. DNA for the CDR3: TGTGCCAGCAGCCCCACCGGGACAGATTACAATGAGCAGTTCTTC.

J is TRBJ2-4 and V is TRBV30, with unresolved D. CDR3 length: 14 amino acids. Germline CDR1 GTSNPN, CDR2 SVGIG (reference sequence). Trimming shortened V by 3 bases and J by 0 bases, and 9 bases separated the two germline ends. This CDR3 reads CAWSHGIAKNIQYF. CDR3 DNA: TGTGCCTGGAGCCACGGAATAGCCAAAAACATTCAGTACTTC.

The rearrangement joins TRBV9 to TRBJ1-1; D gene uncertain. The germline gives CDR1 SGDLS, CDR2 YYNGEE. CDR3 size: 13 residues. Trimming pared 6 bases from V and 4 bases from J, leaving 13 bases between. Here the CDR3 reads CASKAAGATEAFF. In nucleotides, the CDR3 is TGTGCCAGCAAGGCGGCGGGAGCCACTGAAGCTTTCTTT.

The CDR3, as DNA: TGCGCCAGCAGCTACCCTCGGACCGGGGACTCCTACGAGCAGTACTTC. It codes for CASSYPRTGDSYEQYF. This chain connects TRBV5-1 to TRBJ2-7; maybe TRBD2 (5 bases). The CDR3 covers 16 residues. Germline V gives CDR1 SGHRS, CDR2 YFSETQ. Trimming removed 3 bases at V and 0 bases at J, with 16 bases between.

The genes are TRBV7-2 and TRBJ2-7; weak D call: TRBD1 (6 bases). The CDR3 has 13 residues. Per the germline V gene, CDR1 is SGHTA and CDR2 is FQGNSA. V dropped 1 base and J dropped 4 bases, with 8 bases sitting between them. This CDR3 reads CASSLGGQYEQYF. The CDR3 bases are TGTGCCAGCAGCTTAGGGGGGCAGTACGAGCAGTACTTC.

This chain joins TRBV5-1 and TRBJ2-1, with 12 bases aligning to TRBD2. CDR3 size: 18 residues. In germline, CDR1 is SGHRS, CDR2 YFSETQ. With V trimmed by 3 bases and J by 8 bases, 15 bases remained unmatched. The CDR3 is CASSSRLAGALGVHEQFF. CDR3 DNA sequence: TGCGCCAGCAGCTCCCGACTAGCGGGGGCTCTGGGTGTTCATGAGCAGTTCTTC.

The chain joins TRBV6-5 to TRBJ2-7, with TRBD2 identical over 11 bases. This CDR3 contains 13 residues. Germline V CDR1 and CDR2: MNHEY, SVGAGI. V lost 10 bases and J lost 4; bases outside the gene matches: 6. In DNA form, the CDR3 reads TGTGCCACCATTAGCGGGAGGGGGTACGAGCAGTACTTC. Translation: CATISGRGYEQYF.

About this clone: Because the CDR3's place on the DNA is in doubt, the DNA is left out and the CDR3 is given as listed by TCRdb. V usage is TRBV6-5 and J usage is TRBJ1-2. Including both end residues, the CDR3 is 13 amino acids long. The germline V gene encodes CDR1 MNHEY and CDR2 SVGAGI. CDR3: CASSSSGEYGYTF.